The text below deals with one T cell receptor beta chain. In TCRdb, the 5' RACE reads were re-called with MiXCR into one record per CDR3 protein. This table has 90,000 to 120,000 distinct CDR3 sequences, nearly 25% appearing once. This entry comes from a study of CD8 T cells in ankylosing spondylitis. V lost 2 bases and J 4 bases, leaving 8 bases between the germline ends. Germline CDR1 and CDR2: SGHDN and FVKESK. The CDR3 consists of 13 residues. Material for sequencing was synovial fluid, either unsorted or a sorted T cell fraction (not recorded which). The J gene is TRBJ1-2, the V gene TRBV14; D is unclear. The receptor was isolated from a male donor with ankylosing spondylitis. Here the CDR3 DNA reads TGTGCCAGCAGCCAATTGGCGGCCTATGGCTACACCTTC. This encodes CASSQLAAYGYTF.